This passage covers 21 T cell receptor beta chains from one sample sequenced in a study of siplizumab effects on memory and regulatory T cells. Some clones are missing from TCRdb's copy, which holds only in-frame ones; the method was immunoSEQ multiplex PCR. Of 80,000 to 130,000 clones in the sample, about 91% are singletons; the top ten hold more than 2.5%. The sample taken for sequencing was CD4+ T cells sorted from blood. These receptors were obtained from a human donor in good health. Some clones in this sample may be carry-over from other donors' samples.

This chain joins TRBV7-9 and TRBJ2-1; no clear D gene. The V end was cut by 4 bases, the J end by 9 bases, with 10 bases between. This CDR3 is built from 12 residues. Looked up from germline, CDR1 is SEHNR and CDR2 is FQNEAQ (reference sequence). The CDR3 DNA is TGTGCCAGCAGCTCAGTAAGAGGTGAGCAGTTCTTC. Translation gives CASSSVRGEQFF. Full variable domain (outside the CDR3, taken from reference TRBV7-9 and TRBJ2-1): DTGVSQNPRHKITKRGQNVTFRCDPISEHNRLYWYRQTLGQGPEFLTYFQNEAQLEKSRLLSDRFSAERPKGSFSTLEIQRTEQGDSAMYLCASSSVRGEQFFGPGTRLTVL.

This clone was seen only once. The J gene is TRBJ1-2, the V gene TRBV20-1; D unclear. Germline V gene sequence: CDR1 DFQATT, CDR2 SNEGSKA (reference sequence). This CDR3 is built from 11 residues. V was clipped by 5 bases and J by 5 bases, with 9 bases between them. CDR3 loop: CSALAGYGYTF. The CDR3 bases are TGCAGTGCTCTCGCGGGGTATGGCTACACCTTC.

The chain employs TRBV27 and TRBJ2-2; no definite D call. The germline gives CDR1 MNHEY, CDR2 SMNVEV (reference sequence). CDR3 length: 10 residues. The CDR3 DNA reads as TGTGCGAGCCTCCCCGGGGAGCTGTTTTTT. Encoded protein: CASLPGELFF.

The genes are TRBV6-5 and TRBJ2-5; the match to TRBD2 covers 9 bases. The CDR3 is 16 residues long. With 2 bases clipped from V and 1 base from J, the junction kept 5 bases outside the gene matches. Germline CDR1 reads MNHEY; CDR2 reads SVGAGI. The CDR3 region has the DNA TGTGCCAGCAGTTACCTTTCTAGCGGGATCCAAGAGACCCAGTACTTC. Amino acids: CASSYLSSGIQETQYF.

This chain connects TRBV19 to TRBJ1-2; 7 bases line up with TRBD1. V shed 3 bases and J 3 bases; nucleotides not matched to a gene: 4. This CDR3 has 14 amino acids. Germline V gene data show CDR1 as LNHDA and CDR2 as SQIVND (reference sequence). CDR3 bases: TGTGCCAGTAGTATTCGGACAGGCGACTATGGCTACACCTTC. Protein: CASSIRTGDYGYTF.

Points on this clone: At one of its ends the junction is not consistent with the germline gene, which may arise from a read error. This sequence joins TRBV7-9 and TRBJ2-1, with a possible D match to TRBD2 (6 bases). CDR1 and CDR2 from the germline V gene are SEHNR and FQNEAQ (reference sequence). The CDR3 is 13 amino acids. The CDR3 DNA follows: TGTGCCAGCATCGACGGACGGCGGGACTGGGTGGTCTTC. Translating it yields CASIDGRRDWVVF.

The V gene is TRBV29-1, the J gene TRBJ1-2; D gene ambiguous. Germline V lookup: CDR1 SQVTM, CDR2 ANQGSEA. V lost 7 bases, J lost 4 bases, and 10 bases lay in between. This CDR3 spans 11 amino acids. CDR3 DNA: TGCAGCGCTAAGAACGTCTATGGCTACACCTTC. Translated, it gives CSAKNVYGYTF.

The V gene is TRBV6-1, the J gene TRBJ1-1; no firm D call. The CDR3 consists of 13 residues. V was trimmed by 1 base and J by 0 bases, leaving 3 bases between them. CDR1 is MNHNS, CDR2 SASEGT, per germline. CDR3 DNA: TGTGCCAGCAGTGAAGTGATGAACACTGAAGCTTTCTTT. Protein: CASSEVMNTEAFF.

This chain connects TRBV19 to TRBJ1-5; D is ambiguous. From germline, CDR1 is LNHDA and CDR2 SQIVND (reference sequence). Trimming stripped 2 bases from V and 7 bases from J, with 6 bases between. The CDR3 is 12 amino acids. The CDR3 spells CASSIPRQPQHF. CDR3 nucleotides: TGTGCCAGTAGTATACCTCGGCAGCCCCAGCATTTT. The whole variable domain, filled in from reference TRBV19 and TRBJ1-5, reads DGGITQSPKYLFRKEGQNVTLSCEQNLNHDAMYWYRQDPGQGLRLIYYSQIVNDFQKGDIAEGYSVSREKKESFPLTVTSAQKNPTAFYLCASSIPRQPQHFGDGTRLSIL.

As regards this clone: An end of the junction differs from the germline gene, which may be a read error. V is TRBV7-7 and J is TRBJ2-2; no firm D call. The CDR3 sequence is 15 residues long. Germline CDR1 and CDR2: SSHAT and FNYEAQ (reference sequence). This CDR3 reads CASSPSAAGTGELFF. The CDR3 region has the DNA TGTGCTAGCAGCCCGAGTGCCGCTGGCACCGGGGAGCTGTTTTTT. Using reference TRBV7-7 and TRBJ2-2 for the parts outside the CDR3, the full variable domain is GAGVSQSPRYKVTKRGQDVTLRCDPISSHATLYWYQQALGQGPEFLTYFNYEAQPDKSGLPSDRFSAERPEGSISTLTIQRTEQRDSAMYRCASSPSAAGTGELFFGEGSRLTVL.

This chain connects TRBV29-1 to TRBJ2-3, with D unresolved. This CDR3 comprises 10 residues. From germline, CDR1 is SQVTM and CDR2 ANQGSEA. V gave up 7 bases and J gave up 3 bases, with 5 bases separating them. In DNA form, the CDR3 reads TGCAGCGGGGAAACAGATACGCAGTATTTT. The encoded protein is CSGETDTQYF.

The rearrangement joins TRBV6-7 to TRBJ2-7; 7 bases match TRBD2. TRBV6-7 is treated as an ORF (open reading frame) with a function not yet certain. Trimming at V came to 2 bases and at J to 6 bases, leaving 7 bases not matched to a gene. The CDR3 is 14 residues long. This CDR3 reads CASSYATSCLEQYF. Here the CDR3 DNA reads TGTGCCAGCAGTTACGCGACTAGCTGTCTCGAGCAGTACTTC.

A remark on this clone: Relative to the germline gene, one junction end is altered; a read error may explain this. V is TRBV20-1 and J is TRBJ1-1, with a weak D call TRBD1 (5 bases). There are 11 residues in the CDR3. The V gene's germline CDR1 is DFQATT and CDR2 SNEGSKA (reference sequence). CDR3 coding DNA: TGCAGTGCTGGAGAGGGGTTTGAAGCTTTCTTT. Amino acid sequence: CSAGEGFEAFF.

J is TRBJ2-3 and V is TRBV28, with D perhaps matching TRBD2 (6 bases). CDR3 size: 15 residues. Per the germline V gene, CDR1 is MDHEN and CDR2 is SYDVKM. The V and J ends lost 5 bases and 8 bases respectively, with 20 bases between them. This CDR3 is CASSARDWDVGTQYF. Written as DNA, the CDR3 is TGTGCCAGCAGTGCCCGGGACTGGGATGTGGGTACGCAGTATTTT.

The chain joins TRBV30 to TRBJ2-7, with 13 bases aligning to TRBD2. Germline trimming cut 0 bases from V and 3 bases from J; bases unmatched to any gene: 5. Germline CDR1 is GTSNPN and CDR2 is SVGIG (reference sequence). The CDR3 is 16 residues long. CDR3 region: CAWSVLAGGHIYEQYF. CDR3 DNA: TGTGCCTGGAGTGTACTAGCGGGAGGGCATATCTACGAGCAGTACTTC.

The V gene is TRBV19, the J gene TRBJ1-5, with unresolved D. Germline CDR1 reads LNHDA; CDR2 reads SQIVND (reference sequence). V shed 7 bases and J shed 4 bases, with 20 bases lying between them. The CDR3 extends over 16 amino acids. This CDR3 is CASTPRREAVNQPQHF. The CDR3 DNA reads as TGTGCCAGTACCCCGAGAAGGGAGGCTGTTAATCAGCCCCAGCATTTT.

This clone was seen more than once but under ten times. This sequence joins TRBV27 and TRBJ2-2, with 7 bases matching TRBD2. The CDR3 has 12 amino acids. Trimming took 6 bases from V and 8 from J; bases not matched to a gene: 3. Germline V gene lookup returns CDR1 MNHEY and CDR2 SMNVEV (reference sequence). Written as DNA, the CDR3 is TGTGCCAGCAGGGGGGAGGGAGGGGAGCTGTTTTTT. Translation gives CASRGEGGELFF.

This rearrangement joins TRBV5-1 to TRBJ2-3, with TRBD2 matching over 7 bases. The CDR3 is made up of 16 amino acids. V shed 0 bases and J 3 bases; nucleotides not matched to a gene: 7. The germline gives CDR1 SGHRS, CDR2 YFSETQ. As DNA, the CDR3 is TGCGCCAGCAGCTTGGCCGGCCCGGGGGGAACAGATACGCAGTATTTT. Translation: CASSLAGPGGTDTQYF. Combining the CDR3 with reference TRBV5-1 and TRBJ2-3 gives the whole variable domain KAGVTQTPRYLIKTRGQQVTLSCSPISGHRSVSWYQQTPGQGLQFLFEYFSETQRNKGNFPGRFSGRQFSNSRSEMNVSTLELGDSALYLCASSLAGPGGTDTQYFGPGTRLTVL.

This rearrangement joins TRBV6-1 to TRBJ1-1; 11 positions match TRBD1. Germline CDR1 MNHNS, CDR2 SASEGT. The CDR3 spans 15 residues. With 4 bases clipped from V and 10 bases from J, the junction kept 11 bases outside the gene matches. The CDR3 DNA reads as TGTGCCAGCAGTGCGCGGGGACAGGGGGGTAGGGGAGCTTTCTTT. Its protein is CASSARGQGGRGAFF.

The gene calls are TRBV11-3 and TRBJ2-2; D is unclear. Germline CDR1 SGHNT, CDR2 YENEEA. The ends were cut back, 1 base at V and 6 bases at J, with 9 bases in the middle. The CDR3 extends over 14 amino acids. The CDR3: CASSLGGSAGELFF. The CDR3 nucleotides read TGTGCCAGCAGCTTAGGGGGATCGGCCGGGGAGCTGTTTTTT.

The gene calls are TRBV7-9 and TRBJ1-1; D is unclear. V gave up 0 bases and J gave up 6 bases, with 17 bases separating them. CDR3 size: 16 residues. The germline CDR1 and CDR2 sequences are SEHNR and FQNEAQ (reference sequence). CDR3 coding DNA: TGTGCCAGCAGCTTAGCACCGGCATCAGATGGGGCTGAAGCTTTCTTT. This encodes CASSLAPASDGAEAFF.